The T cell receptor (beta chain) under discussion was sequenced for a study of shared clonotypes between healthy human individuals (TCRdb year 2020). In the study overall: The cohort included three men and a couple of women between 18 and 49 years of age. For each donor, three plates each were used for CD4 naive and CD4 memory, two plates were used for CD8 naive, and one plate was used for CD8 memory. To estimate repertoire size and how much clonotype sharing occurs between individuals, the study deeply sequenced the blood TCR repertoires of roughly 5 healthy adults. Libraries were prepared and TCR repertoires were sequenced by different laboratories using diverse techniques, in order to increase sequencing depth and limit assay-specific biases. Leukapheresis yielded between about 0.94 and 10 billion PBMCs per donor. Overall results and qualifications from the work: Compared with non-shared clonotypes, clonotypes shared by all four sorted-subset donors had higher generation probabilities. Sampling was limited to blood, and TCR repertoires in tissue likely differ from TCR repertoires in blood. Naive subsets generally had larger estimated clonotype richness than memory subsets did. Rarefaction of sorted-subset datasets indicated incomplete sequencing despite the large sequencing depth. When a few donors were compared, the shared fraction of clonotypes was about 5% for naive CD4, around 3.5% for naive CD8, 2.3% for memory CD4, and less than 0.5% for memory CD8. Because the study included only a small number of donors, the genetic and exposure-history diversity represented was limited. Pairwise subsampling indicated that sequencing depth was expected to affect the degree of clonotype sharing among donors.

About this clone: No antigen is known for it. Base qualities are not provided; no much larger clone lies one nucleotide away.

Using the deep immunoSEQ assay, multiplex PCR amplified TCR CDR3 regions from genomic DNA. Genomic DNA extracted from each cell subset was distributed evenly over all wells of several immunoSEQ 96-well plates, and each plate served as one replicate. For sorted subsets, 150 to 250 ng genomic DNA, equal to some 30,000 T cell genomes, was loaded into each replicate PCR. The purified libraries were quantified using a Qubit 3.0 fluorometer, sized with a Bioanalyzer 2100, and then quantified again using the KAPA Library Quantification kit. A separate single-read 150-cycle Illumina NextSeq 550 flow cell was used to sequence each immunoSEQ 96-well plate. Processing in the source paper ran as follows. The immunoSEQ output contained only junctional sequences without quality scores, so filtering could not match that applied to full-length reads. Sequences were annotated with PyIR, a Python wrapper for IgBLAST v1.9, and V/J genes and CDR3 were assigned using IMGT germline references. Reads were removed for weak V/J assignments (E-value above 1e-6), missing CDR3, stop codons, out-of-frame junctions, or ambiguous translated residues. V3J clonotypes were defined as sequences sharing the same inferred V gene, J gene, and CDR3 amino acid sequence. To compute the percentage overlap between repertoires, the number of shared unique clonotypes was divided by the size of the smaller repertoire. RTK rarefaction, the Chao1 estimator, and Recon v2.1 estimates of unobserved clonotypes were used to assess repertoire richness. Generation probabilities were computed with OLGA for all TCRbeta clonotypes obtained by the gDNA method from several donors. TCRdb holds this immuneACCESS table with in-frame rearrangements only. Some clones are missing; in checked studies, unresolved V genes explain under half, and the rest has no known cause. The V and J calls and clone size were taken over from that table, and D and trimming were inferred from the DNA. This sample lists millions of clones; 90% to 95% were detected once. The ten largest account for over 0.12% of the sample.

Measured from the cysteine to the phenylalanine, the CDR3 is 15 residues long. The only DNA kept is the CDR3, 45 bases in frame from the first base. The germline V gene encodes CDR1 MNHEY and CDR2 SVGAGI. Here V drops 2 bases and J drops 7 bases, and the junction holds 4 bases not matched to any gene. The donors were healthy, HIV-negative adults with no recently reported acute infections or vaccinations. All donors were Caucasian adults living in Nashville, Tennessee, USA. CD4+ T cells were enriched by magnetic negative selection, after which naive cells were positively selected on CD45RA and the negative fraction was taken as the memory subset. After blood collection by leukapheresis, PBMCs were isolated using Ficoll-Histopaque density gradient centrifugation and then cryopreserved in the vapor phase of liquid nitrogen. Analytical flow cytometry was used to check the purity and quantity of every magnetically sorted T cell population. Genomic DNA was isolated from every sorted fraction and measured by UV absorbance on a Nanodrop 2000c.

Sequencing was performed on naive CD4+ T cells sorted from blood. This specimen's cell subset or site label, interpreted: CD45RA+ positively selected. This receptor was obtained from a man between 18 and 29 years old in good health. The receptor chain draws on TRBV6-5 and TRBJ1-6, with 8 bases matching TRBD1. The CDR3 reads CASSYGQGKNSPLHF. The DNA is TGTGCCAGCAGTTACGGACAGGGAAAAAATTCACCCCTCCACTTT.